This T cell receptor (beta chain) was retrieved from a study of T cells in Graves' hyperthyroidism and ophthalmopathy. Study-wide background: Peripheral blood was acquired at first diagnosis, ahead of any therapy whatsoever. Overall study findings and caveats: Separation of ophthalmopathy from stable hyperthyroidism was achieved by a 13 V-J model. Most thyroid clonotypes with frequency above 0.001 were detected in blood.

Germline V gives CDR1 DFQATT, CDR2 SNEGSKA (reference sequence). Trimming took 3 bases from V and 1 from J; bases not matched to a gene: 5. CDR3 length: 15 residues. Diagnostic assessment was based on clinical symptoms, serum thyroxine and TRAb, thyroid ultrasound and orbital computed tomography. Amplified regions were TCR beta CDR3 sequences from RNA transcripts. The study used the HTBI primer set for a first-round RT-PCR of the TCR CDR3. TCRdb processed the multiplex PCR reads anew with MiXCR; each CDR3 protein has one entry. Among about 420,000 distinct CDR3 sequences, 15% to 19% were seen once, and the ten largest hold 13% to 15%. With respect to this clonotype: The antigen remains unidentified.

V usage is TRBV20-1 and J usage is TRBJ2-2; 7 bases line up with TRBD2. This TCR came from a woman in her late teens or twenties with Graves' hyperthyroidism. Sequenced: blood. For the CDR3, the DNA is TGCAGTGCTAGCTTCCAGCGGGGGAACACCGGGGAGCTGTTTTTT. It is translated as CSASFQRGNTGELFF.